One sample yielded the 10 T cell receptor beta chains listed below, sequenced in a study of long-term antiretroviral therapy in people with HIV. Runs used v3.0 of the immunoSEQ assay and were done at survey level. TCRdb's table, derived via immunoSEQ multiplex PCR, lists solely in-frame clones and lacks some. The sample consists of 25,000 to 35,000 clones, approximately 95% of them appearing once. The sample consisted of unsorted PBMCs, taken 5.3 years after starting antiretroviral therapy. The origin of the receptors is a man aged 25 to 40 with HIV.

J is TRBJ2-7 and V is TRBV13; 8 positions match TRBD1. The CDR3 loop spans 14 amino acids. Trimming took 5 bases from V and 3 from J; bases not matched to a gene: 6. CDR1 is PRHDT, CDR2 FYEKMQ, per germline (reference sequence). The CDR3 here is CASSPQDRGYEQYF. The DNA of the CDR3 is TGTGCCAGCAGCCCCCAAGACAGGGGCTACGAGCAGTACTTC.

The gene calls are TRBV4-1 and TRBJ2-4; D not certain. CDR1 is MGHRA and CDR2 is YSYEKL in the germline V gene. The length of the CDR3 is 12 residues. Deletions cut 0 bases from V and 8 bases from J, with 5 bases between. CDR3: CASSQDEDIQYF. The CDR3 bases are TGCGCCAGCAGCCAAGATGAGGACATTCAGTACTTC.

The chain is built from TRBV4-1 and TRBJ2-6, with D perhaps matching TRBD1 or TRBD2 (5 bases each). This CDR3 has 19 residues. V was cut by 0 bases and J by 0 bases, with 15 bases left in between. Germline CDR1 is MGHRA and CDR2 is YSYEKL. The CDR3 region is CASSQDDGTGRSGANVLTF. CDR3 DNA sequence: TGCGCCAGCAGCCAAGATGATGGGACCGGCCGCTCTGGGGCCAACGTCCTGACTTTC.

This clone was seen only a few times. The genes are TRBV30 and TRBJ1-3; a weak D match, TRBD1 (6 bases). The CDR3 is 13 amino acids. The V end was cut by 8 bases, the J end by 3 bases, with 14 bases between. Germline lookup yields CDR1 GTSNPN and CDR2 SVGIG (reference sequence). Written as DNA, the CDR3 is TGTGCCGGGGAGAGACAGGTTGGAAACACCATATATTTT. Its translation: CAGERQVGNTIYF.

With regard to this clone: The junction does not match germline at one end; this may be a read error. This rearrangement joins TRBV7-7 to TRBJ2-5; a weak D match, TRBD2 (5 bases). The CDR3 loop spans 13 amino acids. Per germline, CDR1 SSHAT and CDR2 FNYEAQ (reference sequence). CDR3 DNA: TGTGCTAGCAGCCCGTCACGGGGTGAGACCCAGTACTTC. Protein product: CASSPSRGETQYF.

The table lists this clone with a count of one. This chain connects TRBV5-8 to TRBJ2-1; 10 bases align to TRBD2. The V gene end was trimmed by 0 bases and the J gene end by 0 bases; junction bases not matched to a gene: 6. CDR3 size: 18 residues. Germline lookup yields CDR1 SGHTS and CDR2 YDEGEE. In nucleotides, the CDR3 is TGTGCCAGCAGCTTGGAAGGACTAGCGGTTCCCTCCTACAATGAGCAGTTCTTC. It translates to CASSLEGLAVPSYNEQFF.

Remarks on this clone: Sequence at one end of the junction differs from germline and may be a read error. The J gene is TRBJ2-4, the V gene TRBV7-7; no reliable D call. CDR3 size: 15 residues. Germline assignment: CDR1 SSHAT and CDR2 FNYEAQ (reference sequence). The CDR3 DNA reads TGTGCTAGCACCTTGCCCCGGATAGCCAAAAACATTCAGTACTTC. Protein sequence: CASTLPRIAKNIQYF.

CDR3 region: CASSEYRGSPLHF. The CDR3, as DNA: TGTGCCAGCAGTGAATACAGGGGTTCACCCCTCCACTTT. The rearrangement links TRBV2 to TRBJ1-6; 7 bases are a match to TRBD1. Germline V CDR1 and CDR2: SNHLY, FYNNEI. The junction had 1 base not matched to a gene; V was cut back by 2 bases and J by 9 bases. This CDR3 region has 13 residues.

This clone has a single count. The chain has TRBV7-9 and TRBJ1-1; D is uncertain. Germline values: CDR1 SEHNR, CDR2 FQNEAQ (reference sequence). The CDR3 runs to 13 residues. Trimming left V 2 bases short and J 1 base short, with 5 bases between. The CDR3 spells CASSLYGNTEAFF. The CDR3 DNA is TGTGCCAGCAGCTTATACGGGAACACTGAAGCTTTCTTT.

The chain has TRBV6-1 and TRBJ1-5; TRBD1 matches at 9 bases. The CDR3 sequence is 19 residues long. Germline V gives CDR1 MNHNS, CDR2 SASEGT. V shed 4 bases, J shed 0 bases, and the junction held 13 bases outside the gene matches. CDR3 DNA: TGTGCCAGCAGTGGGACAGGGGACCGGTCCTTCTATAGCAATCAGCCCCAGCATTTT. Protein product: CASSGTGDRSFYSNQPQHF.